This T cell receptor beta chain was sequenced in a study of shared clonotypes between healthy human individuals. Sequencing was performed with immunoSEQ multiplex PCR; in TCRdb, only in-frame clones are kept and a portion is missing. The repertoire consists of about 2.5 million clones, with 92% occurring once and the leading ten covering 0.3% to 0.4%. Germline values: CDR1 LGHNA, CDR2 YSLEER. Trimming took 5 bases from V and 1 from J, leaving 14 bases between them. The CDR3 is 16 amino acids. Sequenced material: naive CD4+ T cells from PBMCs. Subset described: CD45RA+ positively selected. The clonotype originates from a young man in good health. Some clones in this sample may be carry-over from other donors' samples. This chain joins TRBV4-3 and TRBJ2-2; TRBD1 or TRBD2 may be the D gene (7 bases each). The CDR3 is CASSWGRGGNTGELFF. The DNA of the CDR3 is TGCGCCAGCAGCTGGGGCAGGGGGGGGAACACCGGGGAGCTGTTTTTT.